This T cell receptor (beta chain) emerged from a study of TIL therapy for anti-PD-1-resistant metastatic lung cancer. Whole-study context: Median tumor PD-L1 proportion score was roughly 5.5%.

Time point here: pre-treatment sample, taken before nivolumab and TIL therapy. The tumor samples were excised metastases, mostly pleural nodules or supraclavicular lymph nodes. Progressing patients received lymphodepletion, expanded TIL infusion and IL-2. This clone has a handful of counts. This specimen includes other DNA sequences encoding the same CDR3. Germline-derived CDR1 and CDR2 are SGHTA and FQGNSA. The CDR3 sequence is 15 residues long. Trimming shortened V by 5 bases and J by 0 bases, and 8 bases separated the two germline ends. This was the immunoSEQ v3 assay. The method was immunoSEQ multiplex PCR; TCRdb's version includes in-frame clones alone and lacks a portion of them. The table lists about 100,000 clones, about three fifths of them singletons.

Material: tumor tissue, obtained at baseline. The receptor's source is a person aged 25 to 85 with non-small cell lung cancer. V gene TRBV7-2 combines with J gene TRBJ2-6; D gene uncertain. DNA for the CDR3: TGTGCCAGCAGCCCACCTTCCTCTGGGGCCAACGTCCTGACTTTC. Amino acid sequence: CASSPPSSGANVLTF. Together with reference TRBV7-2 and TRBJ2-6, the CDR3 gives the full variable domain: GAGVSQSPSNKVTEKGKDVELRCDPISGHTALYWYRQSLGQGLEFLIYFQGNSAPDKSGLPSDRFSAERTGGSVSTLTIQRTQQEDSAVYLCASSPPSSGANVLTFGAGSRLTVL.